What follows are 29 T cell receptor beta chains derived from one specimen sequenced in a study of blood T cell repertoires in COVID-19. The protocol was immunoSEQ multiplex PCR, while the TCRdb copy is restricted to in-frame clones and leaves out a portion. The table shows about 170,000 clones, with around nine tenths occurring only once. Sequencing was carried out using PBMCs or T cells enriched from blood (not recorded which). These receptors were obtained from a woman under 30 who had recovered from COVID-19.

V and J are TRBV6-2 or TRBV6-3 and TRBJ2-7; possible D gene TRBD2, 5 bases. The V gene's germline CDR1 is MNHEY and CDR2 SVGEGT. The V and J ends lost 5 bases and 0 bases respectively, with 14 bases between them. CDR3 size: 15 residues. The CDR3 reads CASSLDSFSSYEQYF. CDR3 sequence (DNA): TGTGCCAGCAGTCTGGACTCTTTTAGCTCCTACGAGCAGTACTTC.

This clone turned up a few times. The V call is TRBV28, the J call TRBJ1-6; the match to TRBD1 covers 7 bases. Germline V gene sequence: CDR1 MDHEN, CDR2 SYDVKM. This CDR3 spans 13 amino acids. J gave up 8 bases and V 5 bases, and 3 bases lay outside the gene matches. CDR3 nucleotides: TGTGCCAGCAGTCAAGGGACAGATTCACCCCTCCACTTT. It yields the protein CASSQGTDSPLHF.

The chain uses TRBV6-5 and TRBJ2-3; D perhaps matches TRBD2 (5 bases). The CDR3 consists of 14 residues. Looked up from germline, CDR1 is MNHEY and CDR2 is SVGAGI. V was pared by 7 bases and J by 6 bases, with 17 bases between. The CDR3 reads CASNLGRPGDTQYF. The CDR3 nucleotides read TGTGCCAGCAACCTAGGACGGCCGGGGGATACGCAGTATTTT.

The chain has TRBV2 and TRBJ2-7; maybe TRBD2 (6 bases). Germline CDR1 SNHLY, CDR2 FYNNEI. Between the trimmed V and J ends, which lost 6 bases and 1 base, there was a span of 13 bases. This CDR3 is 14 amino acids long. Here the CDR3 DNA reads TGTGCCAGCAGCTCCGGGAGTTTGTCCTACGAGCAGTACTTC. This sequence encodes CASSSGSLSYEQYF.

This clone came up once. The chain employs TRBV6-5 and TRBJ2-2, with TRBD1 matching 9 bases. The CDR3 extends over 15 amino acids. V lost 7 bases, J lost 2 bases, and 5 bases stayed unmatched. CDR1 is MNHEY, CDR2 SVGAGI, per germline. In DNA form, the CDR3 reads TGTGCCAGCATCCGACAGGGGGGCAACACCGGGGAGCTGTTTTTT. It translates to CASIRQGGNTGELFF.

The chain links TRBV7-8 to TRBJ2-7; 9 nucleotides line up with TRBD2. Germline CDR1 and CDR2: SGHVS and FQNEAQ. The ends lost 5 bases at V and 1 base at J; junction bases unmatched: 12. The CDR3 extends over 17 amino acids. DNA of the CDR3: TGTGCCAGCAGCCTAGGTTGGCGGGGGGGATCTTCCTACGAGCAGTACTTC. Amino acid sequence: CASSLGWRGGSSYEQYF.

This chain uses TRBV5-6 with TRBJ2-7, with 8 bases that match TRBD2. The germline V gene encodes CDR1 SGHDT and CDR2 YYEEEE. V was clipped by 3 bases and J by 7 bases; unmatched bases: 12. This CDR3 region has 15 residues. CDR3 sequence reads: CASSSRRKREREQYF. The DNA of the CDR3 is TGTGCCAGCAGCTCACGAAGGAAGCGGGAGAGGGAGCAGTACTTC.

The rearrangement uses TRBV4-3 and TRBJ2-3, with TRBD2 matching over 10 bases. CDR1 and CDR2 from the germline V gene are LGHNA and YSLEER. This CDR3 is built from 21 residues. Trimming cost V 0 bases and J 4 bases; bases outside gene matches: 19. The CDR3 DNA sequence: TGCGCCAGCAGCCAAGATAGTATAGTCCAGCAGCGGGAGGGCGGGGCAGATACGCAGTATTTT. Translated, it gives CASSQDSIVQQREGGADTQYF.

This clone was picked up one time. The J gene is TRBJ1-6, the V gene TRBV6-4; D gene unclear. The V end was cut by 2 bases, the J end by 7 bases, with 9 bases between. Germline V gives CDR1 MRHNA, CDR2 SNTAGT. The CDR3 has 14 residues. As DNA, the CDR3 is TGTGCCAGCAGTGACGGCATCCTCAATTCACCCCTCCACTTT. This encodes CASSDGILNSPLHF.

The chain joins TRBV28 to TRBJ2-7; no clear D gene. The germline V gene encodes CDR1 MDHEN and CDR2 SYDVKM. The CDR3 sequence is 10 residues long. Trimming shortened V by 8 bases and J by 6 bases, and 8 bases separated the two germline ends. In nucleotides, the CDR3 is TGTGCCAGCGCACAGATCGAGCAGTACTTC. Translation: CASAQIEQYF.

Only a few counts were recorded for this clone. The CDR3 region is CSPLGRETQYF. The CDR3, as DNA: TGCAGCCCACTGGGGAGAGAGACCCAGTACTTC. The V call is TRBV20-1, the J call TRBJ2-5; TRBD2 is a possible D gene (5 bases). The CDR3 is 11 amino acids. The germline V gene encodes CDR1 DFQATT and CDR2 SNEGSKA (reference sequence).

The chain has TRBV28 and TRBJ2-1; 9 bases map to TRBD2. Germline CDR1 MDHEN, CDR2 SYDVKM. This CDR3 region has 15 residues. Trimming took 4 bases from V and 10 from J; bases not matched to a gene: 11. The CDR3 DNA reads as TGTGCCAGCAGTTCGACTAGCGGAGGAGTTTGGGAGCAGTTCTTC. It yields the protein CASSSTSGGVWEQFF. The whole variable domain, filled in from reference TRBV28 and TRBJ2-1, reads DVKVTQSSRYLVKRTGEKVFLECVQDMDHENMFWYRQDPGLGLRLIYFSYDVKMKEKGDIPEGYSVSREKKERFSLILESASTNQTSMYLCASSSTSGGVWEQFFGPGTRLTVL.

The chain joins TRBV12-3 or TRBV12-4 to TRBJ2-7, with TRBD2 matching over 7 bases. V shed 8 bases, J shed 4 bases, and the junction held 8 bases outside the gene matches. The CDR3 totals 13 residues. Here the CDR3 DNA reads TGTGCCAGCTCCCCAGCGGGAAATTACGAGCAGTACTTC. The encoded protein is CASSPAGNYEQYF.

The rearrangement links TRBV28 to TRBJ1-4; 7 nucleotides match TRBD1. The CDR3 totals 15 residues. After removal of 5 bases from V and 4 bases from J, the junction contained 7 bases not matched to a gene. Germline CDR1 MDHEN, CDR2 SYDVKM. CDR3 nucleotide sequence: TGTGCCAGCAGTCGGAAAGGGGGCAGTAATGAAAAACTGTTTTTT. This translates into CASSRKGGSNEKLFF.

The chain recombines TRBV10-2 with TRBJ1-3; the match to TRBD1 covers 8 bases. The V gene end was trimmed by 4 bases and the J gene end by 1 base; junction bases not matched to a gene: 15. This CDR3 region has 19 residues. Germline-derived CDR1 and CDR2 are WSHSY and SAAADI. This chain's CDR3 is CASSGPGTGVSASGNTIYF. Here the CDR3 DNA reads TGCGCCAGCAGTGGCCCAGGGACAGGAGTATCGGCATCTGGAAACACCATATATTTT.

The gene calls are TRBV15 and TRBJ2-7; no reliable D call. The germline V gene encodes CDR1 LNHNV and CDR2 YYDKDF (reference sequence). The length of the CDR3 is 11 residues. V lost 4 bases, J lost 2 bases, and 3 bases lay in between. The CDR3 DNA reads TGTGCCACCAGCACGGCCTACGAGCAGTACTTC. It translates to CATSTAYEQYF.

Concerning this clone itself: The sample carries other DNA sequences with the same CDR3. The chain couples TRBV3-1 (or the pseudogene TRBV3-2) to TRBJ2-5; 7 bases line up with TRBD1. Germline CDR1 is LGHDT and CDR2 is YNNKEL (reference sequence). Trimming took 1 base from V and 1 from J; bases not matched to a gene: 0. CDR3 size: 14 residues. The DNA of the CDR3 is TGTGCCAGCAGCCAAGGGACAGGCCAAGAGACCCAGTACTTC. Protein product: CASSQGTGQETQYF.

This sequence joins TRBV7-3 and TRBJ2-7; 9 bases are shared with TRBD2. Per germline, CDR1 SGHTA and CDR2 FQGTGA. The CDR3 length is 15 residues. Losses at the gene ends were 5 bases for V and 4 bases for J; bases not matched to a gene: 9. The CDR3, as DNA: TGTGCCAGCAGCAAAATAGCGGGAGTGGAGTACGAGCAGTACTTC. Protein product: CASSKIAGVEYEQYF.

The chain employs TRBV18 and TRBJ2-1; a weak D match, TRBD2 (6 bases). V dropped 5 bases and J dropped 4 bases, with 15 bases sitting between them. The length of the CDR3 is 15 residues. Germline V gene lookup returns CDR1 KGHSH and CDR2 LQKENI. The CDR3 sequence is CASSTTGTSYNEQFF. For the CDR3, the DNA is TGTGCCAGCTCAACCACCGGGACTTCGTACAATGAGCAGTTCTTC.

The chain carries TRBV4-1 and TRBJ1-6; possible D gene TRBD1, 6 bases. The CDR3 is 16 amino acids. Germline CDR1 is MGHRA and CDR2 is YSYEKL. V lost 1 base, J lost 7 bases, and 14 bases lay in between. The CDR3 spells CASSQGVVGGNSPLHF. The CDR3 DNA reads TGCGCCAGCAGCCAAGGAGTAGTTGGGGGCAATTCACCCCTCCACTTT.

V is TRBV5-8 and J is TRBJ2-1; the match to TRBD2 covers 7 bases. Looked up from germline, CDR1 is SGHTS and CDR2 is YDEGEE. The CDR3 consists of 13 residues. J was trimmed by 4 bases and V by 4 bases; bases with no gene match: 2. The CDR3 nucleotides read TGTGCCAGCAGCATTAGCGGGTACAATGAGCAGTTCTTC. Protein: CASSISGYNEQFF.

For the CDR3, the DNA is TGTGCCAGCAGCTTCCGTCGGGGCACAGATACGCAGTATTTT. Encoded protein: CASSFRRGTDTQYF. The gene calls are TRBV7-8 and TRBJ2-3; the D is unclear. Trimming left V 3 bases short and J 1 base short, with 8 bases between. Germline V gives CDR1 SGHVS, CDR2 FQNEAQ. This CDR3 has 14 amino acids.

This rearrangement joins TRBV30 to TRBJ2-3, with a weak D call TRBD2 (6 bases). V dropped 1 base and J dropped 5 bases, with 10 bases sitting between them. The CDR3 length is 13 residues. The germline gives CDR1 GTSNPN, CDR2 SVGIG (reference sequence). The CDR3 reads CAWSAWGEDTQYF. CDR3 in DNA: TGTGCCTGGAGTGCCTGGGGGGAAGATACGCAGTATTTT.

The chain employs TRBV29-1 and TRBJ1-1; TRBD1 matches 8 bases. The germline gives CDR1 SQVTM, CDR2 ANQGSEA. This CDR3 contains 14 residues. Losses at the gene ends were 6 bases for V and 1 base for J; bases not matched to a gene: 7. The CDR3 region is CSVRAGTGNTEAFF. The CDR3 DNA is TGCAGCGTCCGTGCCGGGACAGGGAACACTGAAGCTTTCTTT.

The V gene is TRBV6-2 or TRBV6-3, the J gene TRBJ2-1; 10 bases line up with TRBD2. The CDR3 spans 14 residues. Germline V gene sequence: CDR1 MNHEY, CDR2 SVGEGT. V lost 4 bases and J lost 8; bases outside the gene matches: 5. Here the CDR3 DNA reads TGTGCCAGCAGTTTTAGCGGGAGGTTCTATGAGCAGTTCTTC. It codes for CASSFSGRFYEQFF.

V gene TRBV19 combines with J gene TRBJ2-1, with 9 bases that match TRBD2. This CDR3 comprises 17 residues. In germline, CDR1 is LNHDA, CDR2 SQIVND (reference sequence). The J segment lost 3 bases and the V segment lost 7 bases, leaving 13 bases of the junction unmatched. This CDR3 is CASKETSGFLLYNEQFF. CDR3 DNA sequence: TGTGCCAGTAAGGAGACTAGCGGATTTCTCCTCTACAATGAGCAGTTCTTC.

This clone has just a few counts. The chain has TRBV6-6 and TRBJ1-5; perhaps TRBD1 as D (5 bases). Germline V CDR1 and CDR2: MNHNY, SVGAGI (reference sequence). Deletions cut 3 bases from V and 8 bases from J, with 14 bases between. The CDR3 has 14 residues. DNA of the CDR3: TGTGCCAGCAGTTATTCCAACCCCAGGGAGCCCCAGCATTTT. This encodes CASSYSNPREPQHF.

The CDR3 loop is CASSQDWQGWTAQSYEQYF. The CDR3 nucleotides are TGTGCCAGCAGCCAAGATTGGCAAGGTTGGACAGCCCAGTCCTACGAGCAGTACTTC. J is TRBJ2-7 and V is TRBV4-2; tentatively, D is TRBD1 (6 bases). Germline lookup yields CDR1 LGHNA and CDR2 YNFKEQ. V gave up 0 bases and J gave up 1 base, with 22 bases separating them. This CDR3 spans 19 amino acids.

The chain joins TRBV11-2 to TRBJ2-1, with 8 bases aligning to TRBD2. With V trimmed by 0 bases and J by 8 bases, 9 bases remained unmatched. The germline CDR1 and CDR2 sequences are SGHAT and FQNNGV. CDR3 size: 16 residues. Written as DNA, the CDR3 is TGTGCCAGCAGCTTAGATGCGGGAGGAAACGGTTATGAGCAGTTCTTC. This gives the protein CASSLDAGGNGYEQFF.